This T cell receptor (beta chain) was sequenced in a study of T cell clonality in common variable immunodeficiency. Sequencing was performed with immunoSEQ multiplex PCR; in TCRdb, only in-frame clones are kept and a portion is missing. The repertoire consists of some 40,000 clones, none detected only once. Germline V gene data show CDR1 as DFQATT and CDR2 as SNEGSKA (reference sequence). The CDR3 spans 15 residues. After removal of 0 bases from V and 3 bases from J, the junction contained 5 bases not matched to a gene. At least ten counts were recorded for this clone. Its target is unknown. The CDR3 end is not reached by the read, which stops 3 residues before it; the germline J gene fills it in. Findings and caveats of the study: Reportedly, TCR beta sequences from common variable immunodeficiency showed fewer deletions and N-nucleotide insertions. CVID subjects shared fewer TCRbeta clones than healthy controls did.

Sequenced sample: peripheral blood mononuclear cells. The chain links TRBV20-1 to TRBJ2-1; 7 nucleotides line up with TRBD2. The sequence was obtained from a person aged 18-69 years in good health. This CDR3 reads CSARDVASGYNEQFF. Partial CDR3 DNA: TGCAGTGCTAGAGATGTGGCTAGCGGCTACAATGAG.